The rows below give T cell receptor beta chains drawn from one sample of a study of shared T cell receptors in the human thymus. The repertoire was sequenced with immunoSEQ multiplex PCR; TCRdb's copy has only in-frame clones and lacks some. The table lists 720,000 or so clones, approximately 85% of them singletons. In addition, the sample was reused for a study of human thymus T cells.

The sample consisted of thymocytes. The receptor source for this set is a girl less than two years old with a congenital heart defect. The CDR3 runs from the conserved cysteine through the conserved F or W. A D gene is named only where the DNA matches it firmly. Expanded clones are given a class, and other clones once, few, many or no size at all.

v_call	j_call	clone_size	d_call	cdr3_nt	cdr3_aa
TRBV2	TRBJ2-2	.	.	TGTGCCAGCAGTGATTCTCAGGGAACCGGGGAGCTGTTTTTT	CASSDSQGTGELFF
TRBV5-8	TRBJ2-3	once	TRBD2	TGTGCCAGCAGCTTGAGACTAGCAGCTACGCAGTATTTT	CASSLRLAATQYF
TRBV7-8	TRBJ1-1	.	.	TGTGCCAGCAGCTCCTCATCCACCAAGAGAGCTGAAGCTTTCTTT	CASSSSSTKRAEAFF
TRBV10-3	TRBJ1-2	few	.	TGTGCCATCAGTGAGTTAGTCTATGGCTACACCTTC	CAISELVYGYTF
TRBV19	TRBJ2-3	once	.	TGTGCCAGTAGTCCCGGGCAGGGGTCTGATACGCAGTATTTT	CASSPGQGSDTQYF
TRBV5-1	TRBJ2-1	.	.	TGCGCCAGCAGCCCGGGTGAGGGAACTGCTGAGCAGTTCTTC	CASSPGEGTAEQFF
TRBV25-1	TRBJ2-7	.	.	TGTGCCAGCAGTCCCTACGGTGGGGCGCTAATACCCTACGAGCAGTACTTC	CASSPYGGALIPYEQYF
TRBV19	TRBJ1-2	.	TRBD1	TGTGCCAGTAGCCCCCAGGTCTGGGGACAGGGGTTAAGGGGCTACACCTTC	CASSPQVWGQGLRGYTF
TRBV7-2	TRBJ2-5	.	TRBD2	TGTGCCAGCAGCTTTCAGGCGGGGGGGAACCAAGAGACCCAGTACTTC	CASSFQAGGNQETQYF
TRBV5-1	TRBJ2-1	.	TRBD1	TGCGCCAGCAGCGCGACAGGGGTGCCCTCTGAGCAGTTCTTC	CASSATGVPSEQFF
TRBV4-2	TRBJ1-5	.	TRBD1	TGTGCCAGCAGCCAACAAGACAGGGACAATCAGCCCCAGCATTTT	CASSQQDRDNQPQHF
TRBV5-1	TRBJ2-3	.	TRBD2	TGCGCCAGCAGCACCCAGACTAGCGAGGCGGATACGCAGTATTTT	CASSTQTSEADTQYF
TRBV19	TRBJ2-3	.	TRBD1	TGTGCCAGTAGTATAGACCCCGACAGGGAACCGGCTACAGATACGCAGTATTTT	CASSIDPDREPATDTQYF
TRBV5-1	TRBJ2-7	.	.	TGCGCCTCCGGGCACCAGGGATCCTACGAGCAGTACTTC	CASGHQGSYEQYF
TRBV7-9	TRBJ1-2	.	.	TGTGCCAGCAGCTTAGGGGAATGGACATATGGCTACACCTTC	CASSLGEWTYGYTF
TRBV6-1	TRBJ2-5	few	TRBD2	TGTGCCAGCAGTGCCGGACTAGCGGGGGGTCGTCAGGAGGAGACCCAGTACTTC	CASSAGLAGGRQEETQYF
TRBV14	TRBJ2-7	.	.	TGTGCCAGCAGCCAAGTACTTTCCTACGAGCAGTACTTC	CASSQVLSYEQYF
TRBV13	TRBJ2-1	few	TRBD2	TGTGCCAGCAGCTTAAGGGGGGCGGGGGGCCCTCCGGCTTACAATGAGCAGTTCTTC	CASSLRGAGGPPAYNEQFF
TRBV29-1	TRBJ1-2	once	.	TGCAGCGTTGAAGGAGGGGGGGAAGGAGATGGCTACACCTTC	CSVEGGGEGDGYTF
TRBV11-2	TRBJ1-2	once	.	TGTGCCAGCAGCTTATCCGGCGTTAACCACCCTCGGGACTATGGCTACACCTTC	CASSLSGVNHPRDYGYTF
TRBV15	TRBJ2-5	.	TRBD1	TGTGCCACCAGCCGGGACAGAACCTTAGAGACCCAGTACTTC	CATSRDRTLETQYF
TRBV4-2	TRBJ2-1	.	TRBD1	TGTGCCAGCAGCCATCCTGGACAGGGGGCGCTCCCCAATGAGCAGTTCTTC	CASSHPGQGALPNEQFF
TRBV19	TRBJ2-3	.	.	TGTGCCAGTGGAACACGGGAAAGGCGCACAGATACGCAGTATTTT	CASGTRERRTDTQYF
TRBV4-1	TRBJ2-3	.	TRBD1	TGCGCCAGCAGCCAAGAAGAAACTGGGACAGGGGGAAAAGCAGATACGCAGTATTTT	CASSQEETGTGGKADTQYF
TRBV12-5	TRBJ1-2	.	.	TGTGCTAGTGGTTGGCCCTCCGATGGCTACACCTTC	CASGWPSDGYTF
TRBV5-4	TRBJ2-7	few	TRBD1	TGTGCCAGCAGCTGGGACAGGGTCCCCTACGAGCAGTACTTC	CASSWDRVPYEQYF
TRBV4-3	TRBJ2-5	.	.	TGCGCCAGCAGCCAAGATAAGAGAGCCGGCGGGGCAAACGAGACCCAGTACTTC	CASSQDKRAGGANETQYF
TRBV4-1	TRBJ1-2	.	.	TGCGCCAGCAGAAGGTCCGGGACGGAGGGTTTTTATGGCTACACCTTC	CASRRSGTEGFYGYTF
TRBV21-1	TRBJ1-2	.	.	TGTGCCAGCAGCAAAGGCAGGACAGGAGGGGATGGCTACACCTTC	CASSKGRTGGDGYTF
TRBV10-3	TRBJ1-6	.	.	TGTGCCATCAATAGCACACCAGATAATTCACCCCTCCACTTT	CAINSTPDNSPLHF
TRBV6-5	TRBJ2-4	.	.	TGTGCCAGCAGTTACTCCTGGGTGAGCGGTGACATTCAGTACTTC	CASSYSWVSGDIQYF
TRBV13	TRBJ2-7	.	.	TGTGCCAGCAGCTTCAGGGGTCTAGAATACGAGCAGTACTTC	CASSFRGLEYEQYF
TRBV7-3	TRBJ2-2	.	.	TGTGCCAGCAGCTTAACGGCTAGTCGGTGGACCGGGGAGCTGTTTTTT	CASSLTASRWTGELFF
TRBV6-1	TRBJ2-7	.	TRBD2	TGTGCCAGCAGTGGGATAAAGCGGGGGTTCTACGAGCAGTACTTC	CASSGIKRGFYEQYF
TRBV6-1	TRBJ1-1	.	.	TGTGCCAGCAGTGAATTGTGCGGGACGGAAAACACTGAAGCTTTCTTT	CASSELCGTENTEAFF
TRBV2	TRBJ2-7	.	TRBD1	TGTGCCAGAAGCCCCGGGACAGGGTCTACGGAGCAGTACTTC	CARSPGTGSTEQYF
TRBV6-1	TRBJ1-2	.	TRBD1	TGTGCCAGCAGTGGATGCTTACACGACAGGGACCGGGGAGGCTACACCTTC	CASSGCLHDRDRGGYTF
TRBV19	TRBJ1-6	.	.	TGTGCCAGTAGTATCGGGACTGATAAAGCACCCCTCCACTTT	CASSIGTDKAPLHF
TRBV7-9	TRBJ2-1	few	.	TGTGCCAGCAGCTTAGGTGGGGGGGGGCCAAGGTTCGGGTACAATGAGCAGTTCTTC	CASSLGGGGPRFGYNEQFF
TRBV30	TRBJ2-5	.	.	TGTGCCTGGAGGCGAAGGGAGTCGGAGACCCAGTACTTC	CAWRRRESETQYF
TRBV2	TRBJ1-6	.	TRBD1	TGTGCCAGCAGGCAGCTCAGGGGGCGAGGGTCACCCCTCCACTTT	CASRQLRGRGSPLHF
TRBV6-1	TRBJ2-7	.	.	TGTGCCAGCAGTGGACGAGCTAGCGAGCAGTACTTC	CASSGRASEQYF
TRBV5-5	TRBJ2-3	.	TRBD1	TGTGCCAGCAGCTTGGCGGGACAGGGGACAGATACGCAGTATTTT	CASSLAGQGTDTQYF
TRBV27	TRBJ2-7	.	TRBD1	TGTGCCAGCAGAAGGACAGGGAGTAACGAGCAGTACTTC	CASRRTGSNEQYF
TRBV5-5	TRBJ1-2	.	.	TGTGCCAGCAGCTTTTGGGGTGCGGGCTATGGCTACACCTTC	CASSFWGAGYGYTF
TRBV4-1	TRBJ2-3	.	TRBD2	TGCGCCAGCAGCCAAGGGTCCCATAGCGGGGTGGTATCGGATACGCAGTATTTT	CASSQGSHSGVVSDTQYF
TRBV5-5	TRBJ1-5	.	.	TGTGCCAGCAGCTTGGTCAGGGATCAGCCCCAGCATTTT	CASSLVRDQPQHF
TRBV11-2	TRBJ1-1	.	.	TGTGCCAGCAGCTTAGGGTCAGGGCTTGCTGAAGCTTTCTTT	CASSLGSGLAEAFF
TRBV4-1	TRBJ2-5	.	TRBD1	TGCGCCAGCAGCCAAGCGTTTGGGACAGGGCAAGAGACCCAGTACTTC	CASSQAFGTGQETQYF
TRBV6-6	TRBJ2-7	.	TRBD2	TGTGCCAGCAGCCGAACCCTAGCGGGGGTACCCTACGAGCAGTACTTC	CASSRTLAGVPYEQYF
TRBV7-2	TRBJ2-7	.	.	TGTGCCAGCAGCTTAGCAGGGGGATACGAGCAGTACTTC	CASSLAGGYEQYF